The 22 T cell receptor beta chains presented below share a single source sample, sequenced in a study of blood T cell repertoires in COVID-19 (dated by TCRdb to 2020 to 2022). The library was prepared using the immunoSEQ multiplex PCR assay. Entries here come from immuneACCESS through TCRdb and include only in-frame sequences with V and J called. Some clones fail to appear in such tables; in the studies checked, an unresolved V gene covers under half of the shortfall, and the cause of the remainder is unknown. The sample table records 200,000 or so clones; 88% of these occur just once. The ten top clones hold 2.1% of the sample. Sequenced material: peripheral blood. These receptors originate from a man aged 65-85 years with active or convalescent COVID-19.

This chain connects TRBV7-2 to TRBJ1-5, with D maybe TRBD1 (5 bases). Deletions cut 1 base from V and 10 bases from J, with 8 bases between. The CDR3 extends over 12 amino acids. From germline, CDR1 is SGHTA and CDR2 FQGNSA. The CDR3 sequence: CASSLDQGPQHF. The CDR3 DNA is TGTGCCAGCAGCTTAGATCAGGGTCCCCAGCATTTT.

The chain combines TRBV28 with TRBJ2-1; D might be TRBD2 (6 bases). CDR3 length equals 16 residues. With 2 bases removed from V and 9 bases from J, the gap between germline ends came to 20 bases. Germline CDR1 MDHEN, CDR2 SYDVKM. The CDR3 nucleotides are TGTGCCAGCAGTTTACGGTCTAGCGTTCGAGTCCGTGAGCAGTTCTTC. It is translated as CASSLRSSVRVREQFF.

At least ten counts were recorded for this clone. This sample includes further DNA sequences coding for the same CDR3. The chain combines TRBV7-2 with TRBJ2-5; D is possibly TRBD2 (5 bases). Germline V gene lookup returns CDR1 SGHTA and CDR2 FQGNSA. V was trimmed by 3 bases and J by 1 base, leaving 6 bases between them. The CDR3 sequence is 13 residues long. The CDR3 reads CASSFSGQETQYF. The CDR3 DNA follows: TGTGCCAGCAGCTTCAGCGGCCAAGAGACCCAGTACTTC.

This clone was picked up a small number of times. The rearrangement uses TRBV7-2 and TRBJ2-2; 10 nucleotides agree with TRBD2. CDR1 and CDR2 (germline): SGHTA, FQGNSA. V lost 5 bases and J lost 4; bases outside the gene matches: 7. This CDR3 contains 16 residues. CDR3 coding DNA: TGTGCCAGCAGCCCCCCGGGACTAGCGAGCACCGGGGAGCTGTTTTTT. Translated, it gives CASSPPGLASTGELFF. Looking up the rest from reference TRBV7-2 and TRBJ2-2 gives the full variable domain: GAGVSQSPSNKVTEKGKDVELRCDPISGHTALYWYRQSLGQGLEFLIYFQGNSAPDKSGLPSDRFSAERTGGSVSTLTIQRTQQEDSAVYLCASSPPGLASTGELFFGEGSRLTVL.

This chain connects TRBV2 to TRBJ2-5; D not resolved. The CDR3 loop spans 14 amino acids. Germline V lookup: CDR1 SNHLY, CDR2 FYNNEI. Trimming cost V 8 bases and J 4 bases, with 17 bases left between them. The CDR3 sequence is CASRPNAWLETQYF. DNA for the CDR3: TGTGCCAGCCGTCCCAACGCGTGGTTAGAGACCCAGTACTTC.

The J gene is TRBJ2-2, the V gene TRBV28, with 7 bases identical to TRBD2. Germline CDR1 and CDR2: MDHEN and SYDVKM. The CDR3 sequence is 11 residues long. V trimming: 11 bases; J trimming: 6 bases; junction bases outside the gene matches: 3. CDR3 nucleotides: TGTGCCTGGGGAGGGTCCGGGGAGCTGTTTTTT. It yields the protein CAWGGSGELFF.

This clone has just a few counts. The chain carries TRBV7-2 and TRBJ2-7; 7 bases match TRBD1. Germline V CDR1 and CDR2: SGHTA, FQGNSA. The CDR3 runs to 14 residues. V lost 5 bases, J lost 3 bases, and 7 bases stayed unmatched. The CDR3 spells CASSPYGDSYEQYF. The CDR3 nucleotides read TGTGCCAGCAGCCCCTATGGGGACAGCTACGAGCAGTACTTC.

This clone was observed once. The CDR3 bases are TGTGCCAGCAGCGTAGGTCCTAGCGGGGGCTCCTACGAGCAGTACTTC. This sequence encodes CASSVGPSGGSYEQYF. The rearrangement links TRBV9 to TRBJ2-7; 10 bases align to TRBD2. The trim removed 0 bases at V and 0 bases at J, leaving 3 bases unmatched. CDR3 length: 16 residues. Germline lookup yields CDR1 SGDLS and CDR2 YYNGEE.

This clone was seen a handful of times. The J gene is TRBJ1-2, the V gene TRBV7-2; 7 bases are shared with TRBD1. This CDR3 is 13 amino acids long. V lost 6 bases to trimming and J lost 6 bases; unmatched junction nucleotides: 7. CDR1 is SGHTA, CDR2 FQGNSA, per germline. The CDR3: CASSYRGGDGYTF. In nucleotides, the CDR3 is TGTGCCAGCAGTTACAGGGGCGGTGATGGCTACACCTTC.

V gene TRBV7-2 combines with J gene TRBJ1-3; D possibly corresponds to TRBD1 (6 bases). The germline V gene has CDR1 SGHTA and CDR2 FQGNSA. V was trimmed by 1 base and J by 4 bases, leaving 14 bases between them. The CDR3 covers 16 residues. The CDR3 DNA reads as TGTGCCAGCAGCTTAGTGGGGGGGGCCACCGGAAACACCATATATTTT. Protein sequence: CASSLVGGATGNTIYF.

The chain couples TRBV6-5 to TRBJ1-1, with D possibly TRBD1 on 5 matching bases. The CDR3 is 14 amino acids. Germline CDR1 MNHEY, CDR2 SVGAGI. V was clipped by 4 bases and J by 0 bases, with 9 bases between them. CDR3 loop: CASSLDNLNTEAFF. The CDR3 DNA reads as TGTGCCAGCAGTTTGGACAATTTGAACACTGAAGCTTTCTTT.

The chain carries TRBV21-1 and TRBJ2-7; the listed D gene, TRBD2, was not tested against the DNA. TRBV21-1 is flagged as a pseudogene. This CDR3 has 19 amino acids. CDR3: CASSKMGTSGGAVGYEQYF. DNA for the CDR3: TGTGCCAGCAGCAAGATGGGGACTAGCGGGGGGGCCGTTGGCTACGAGCAGTACTTC.

The chain combines TRBV5-6 with TRBJ2-7; 7 nucleotides align to TRBD1. The V and J ends lost 2 bases and 3 bases, in that order; junction bases with no gene match: 5. The V gene's germline CDR1 is SGHDT and CDR2 YYEEEE. The CDR3 is 14 amino acids. CDR3 sequence (DNA): TGTGCCAGCAGCTTCGGACAGGCAAACTACGAGCAGTACTTC. It yields the protein CASSFGQANYEQYF.

The genes are TRBV9 and TRBJ2-4; 8 positions match TRBD1. J lost 8 bases, V lost 0 bases, and 7 bases had no gene match. Germline loops: CDR1 SGDLS, CDR2 YYNGEE. The CDR3 is 15 amino acids. DNA for the CDR3: TGTGCCAGCAGCGTAGCTCCAGACAGGGGTGACATTCAGTACTTC. Translated: CASSVAPDRGDIQYF.

This chain links TRBV5-1 with TRBJ2-7; D might be TRBD2 (5 bases). Trimming shortened V by 1 base and J by 0 bases, and 8 bases separated the two germline ends. Germline assignment: CDR1 SGHRS and CDR2 YFSETQ. The CDR3 is 14 amino acids. In nucleotides, the CDR3 is TGCGCCAGCAGCTTGATGAGCGGCTCCTACGAGCAGTACTTC. It translates to CASSLMSGSYEQYF.

The rearrangement uses TRBV7-8 and TRBJ1-2; D might be TRBD1 (5 bases). V was cut by 1 base and J by 9 bases, with 12 bases left in between. The germline V gene has CDR1 SGHVS and CDR2 FQNEAQ. CDR3 length: 13 residues. CDR3 sequence (DNA): TGTGCCAGCAGCTTAGTTGGCAGGGATCGCTACACCTTC. Protein product: CASSLVGRDRYTF.

V gene TRBV27 combines with J gene TRBJ1-2; D is possibly TRBD1 (5 bases). This CDR3 has 13 residues. In germline, CDR1 is MNHEY, CDR2 SMNVEV (reference sequence). The V end lost 5 bases, the J end lost 2 bases, and 9 bases lay between the germline ends. CDR3 sequence: CASSRAGNYGYTF. The CDR3, as DNA: TGTGCCAGCAGTAGGGCAGGGAACTATGGCTACACCTTC.

This rearrangement joins TRBV15 to TRBJ2-2; 9 bases map to TRBD2. This CDR3 has 17 residues. Germline loops: CDR1 LNHNV, CDR2 YYDKDF (reference sequence). The ends lost 3 bases at V and 6 bases at J; junction bases unmatched: 11. The CDR3 here is CATSRKARGGAAGELFF. The CDR3, as DNA: TGTGCCACCAGCAGGAAGGCTCGCGGGGGGGCCGCCGGGGAGCTGTTTTTT.

This sequence joins TRBV30 and TRBJ2-7; the D is unclear. Germline V CDR1 and CDR2: GTSNPN, SVGIG (reference sequence). The CDR3 contains 12 residues. Trimming pared 3 bases from V and 1 base from J, leaving 7 bases between. The CDR3 DNA reads as TGTGCCTGGAGATCTGTGTCCTACGAGCAGTACTTC. It translates to CAWRSVSYEQYF.

The CDR3 here is CASSSPGGAKDTQYF. Written as DNA, the CDR3 is TGTGCCAGCAGTTCCCCGGGGGGAGCTAAAGATACGCAGTATTTT. The V call is TRBV6-6, the J call TRBJ2-3, with 7 bases fitting TRBD2. The V segment lost 4 bases and the J segment 5 bases; nucleotides outside the gene matches: 9. The CDR3 totals 15 residues. CDR1 is MNHNY and CDR2 is SVGAGI in the germline V gene (reference sequence).

The gene calls are TRBV5-4 and TRBJ2-7, with 7 bases identical to TRBD2. There are 15 residues in the CDR3. Germline CDR1 SGHNT, CDR2 YYREEE (reference sequence). With V trimmed by 4 bases and J by 1 base, 8 bases remained unmatched. CDR3 bases: TGTGCCAGCAGCGCTAGCGGCATAGGGTCCTACGAGCAGTACTTC. Amino acids: CASSASGIGSYEQYF.

This chain connects TRBV23-1 to TRBJ2-7, with a weak D call TRBD2 (5 bases). TRBV23-1 is known as an ORF, though its function is uncertain. CDR3 size: 13 residues. The V gene lost 9 bases and the J gene lost 0 bases, with 12 bases spanning the gap. The CDR3 region is CASSPGSSYEQYF. The CDR3 DNA reads TGCGCCAGTTCCCCTGGGAGCTCCTACGAGCAGTACTTC.